The 30 T cell receptor beta chains given below trace back to one sample, sequenced in a study of shared clonotypes between healthy human individuals (TCRdb year 2020). Library preparation used the immunoSEQ multiplex PCR assay. Drawn from immuneACCESS, this table holds only the in-frame rearrangements with V and J called that TCRdb kept. Clones are partly lost; checked studies trace under half to an unresolved V gene and leave the rest unexplained. The sample table contains some 2,500,000 clones; only one count was recorded for just under 95% of them. Around 0.35% of the sample belongs to the ten largest clones. Sequencing used naive CD4+ T cells from PBMCs. The cell subset or site label, as the study defines it: CD45RA+ positively selected. The receptors originated from a man aged 18 to 29 in good health. Some clones in this sample may be carry-over from other donors' samples.

The chain couples TRBV30 to TRBJ1-1; D might be TRBD1 (5 bases). The CDR3 runs to 12 residues. CDR1 is GTSNPN and CDR2 is SVGIG in the germline V gene (reference sequence). Trimming left V 3 bases short and J 4 bases short, with 9 bases between. This CDR3 reads CAWSRALTEAFF. As DNA, the CDR3 is TGTGCCTGGAGCAGGGCCCTCACTGAAGCTTTCTTT.

The rearrangement links TRBV5-5 to TRBJ2-7; the D is unclear. CDR1 and CDR2 (germline): SGHKS, YYEKEE (reference sequence). The CDR3 has 13 amino acids. The CDR3 nucleotides read TGTGCAACTGGTACGCGTCCCTCCTACGAGCAGTACTTC. Its translation is CATGTRPSYEQYF.

In regard to this clone: Other DNA sequences in the sample encode the same CDR3. The chain carries TRBV5-4 and TRBJ1-5, with D unclear. Looked up from germline, CDR1 is SGHNT and CDR2 is YYREEE (reference sequence). The CDR3 sequence is 13 residues long. Between the trimmed V and J ends, which lost 3 bases and 4 bases, there was a span of 8 bases. The CDR3 loop is CASSSGSNQPQHF. The CDR3 nucleotides read TGTGCCAGCAGCTCGGGATCAAATCAGCCCCAGCATTTT.

The chain has TRBV5-1 and TRBJ2-7; weak D call: TRBD2 (6 bases). The ends were cut back, 4 bases at V and 2 bases at J, with 16 bases in the middle. This CDR3 is 15 amino acids long. Germline V gene lookup returns CDR1 SGHRS and CDR2 YFSETQ. CDR3 sequence reads: CASSTSGTGAYEQYF. CDR3 sequence (DNA): TGCGCCAGCAGCACCTCCGGGACTGGCGCCTACGAGCAGTACTTC.

The rearrangement uses TRBV29-1 and TRBJ2-1, with 8 bases identical to TRBD2. The CDR3 has 14 amino acids. The ends lost 8 bases at V and 6 bases at J; junction bases unmatched: 12. Germline lookup yields CDR1 SQVTM and CDR2 ANQGSEA. CDR3: CSFSSSGSPNEQFF. CDR3 nucleotides: TGCAGCTTCTCGTCCAGCGGGAGCCCCAATGAGCAGTTCTTC.

To note about this clone: Additional DNA sequences in this sample encode the identical CDR3. CDR3 sequence: CASSLVPSSYEQYF. CDR3 nucleotide sequence: TGCGCCAGCAGCTTGGTCCCGAGCTCCTACGAGCAGTACTTC. The chain combines TRBV5-1 with TRBJ2-7; D gene ambiguous. Germline V CDR1 and CDR2: SGHRS, YFSETQ. The CDR3 spans 14 residues. V lost 0 bases, J lost 0 bases, and 7 bases lay in between.

V and J are TRBV2 and TRBJ2-5, with a possible D match to TRBD2 (5 bases). V lost 2 bases and J lost 4, with 14 bases in between. The length of the CDR3 is 15 residues. The germline V gene encodes CDR1 SNHLY and CDR2 FYNNEI. The CDR3 is CASSENSLAGETQYF. The CDR3, as DNA: TGTGCCAGCAGTGAAAATAGCCTAGCAGGAGAGACCCAGTACTTC.

With regard to this clone: Other DNA variants within this sample encode the same CDR3. The chain carries TRBV18 and TRBJ2-1; D not resolved. V lost 0 bases and J 5 bases, leaving 5 bases between the germline ends. CDR3 size: 13 residues. The germline CDR1 and CDR2 sequences are KGHSH and LQKENI. The CDR3 loop is CASSPPVDNEQFF. The CDR3 DNA is TGTGCCAGCTCACCACCCGTGGACAATGAGCAGTTCTTC.

The chain employs TRBV9 and TRBJ2-2; D is ambiguous. CDR3 length: 17 residues. Germline V gene sequence: CDR1 SGDLS, CDR2 YYNGEE. The V end was cut by 3 bases, the J end by 3 bases, with 18 bases between. This CDR3 reads CASSARASSGHTGELFF. In nucleotides, the CDR3 is TGTGCCAGCAGCGCCCGGGCGTCCTCCGGGCACACCGGGGAGCTGTTTTTT.

This CDR3 is CASSFRDYEQYF. CDR3 bases: TGTGCCAGCAGCTTCCGAGACTACGAGCAGTACTTC. J is TRBJ2-7 and V is TRBV13; no clear D gene. V was trimmed by 3 bases and J by 3 bases, leaving 6 bases between them. The germline CDR1 and CDR2 sequences are PRHDT and FYEKMQ (reference sequence). The CDR3 spans 12 residues.

The chain joins TRBV5-4 to TRBJ2-4, with 8 nucleotides matching TRBD2. Germline V gene lookup returns CDR1 SGHNT and CDR2 YYREEE (reference sequence). Trimming removed 3 bases from V and 3 bases from J; junction bases left unmatched: 11. This CDR3 is built from 17 residues. The CDR3 loop reads CASSSQTGTSYKNIQYF. The CDR3 region has the DNA TGTGCCAGCAGCTCACAGACCGGGACTAGTTACAAAAACATTCAGTACTTC.

The chain couples TRBV7-2 to TRBJ1-1; 7 positions agree with TRBD1. This CDR3 is built from 16 residues. V dropped 5 bases and J dropped 1; count of bases not matched to a gene: 10. Looked up from germline, CDR1 is SGHTA and CDR2 is FQGNSA. The CDR3 sequence: CASSPRSGQANTEAFF. The CDR3 DNA is TGTGCCAGCAGCCCACGCAGTGGACAGGCGAACACTGAAGCTTTCTTT.

The chain carries TRBV25-1 and TRBJ2-7; TRBD1 matches at 8 bases. Judging by the DNA end, TRBJ2-5 fits better; the J call may be wrong. The germline V gene encodes CDR1 MGHDK and CDR2 SYGVNS. CDR3 size: 13 residues. The CDR3 region has the DNA TGTGCCAGCAGCGACAGGGGACGGGAGACCCAGTACTTC. Protein product: CASSDRGRETQYF.

CDR3 residues: CASSLGVWGEETQYF. The DNA for the CDR3 is TGTGCCAGCAGCTTAGGAGTATGGGGAGAAGAGACCCAGTACTTC. The chain employs TRBV7-8 and TRBJ2-5; tentative D call: TRBD2 (5 bases). Per germline, CDR1 SGHVS and CDR2 FQNEAQ. The V gene lost 1 base and the J gene lost 3 bases, with 12 bases spanning the gap. CDR3 length: 15 residues.

The V gene is TRBV9, the J gene TRBJ2-7; 8 bases map to TRBD2. J gave up 2 bases and V 5 bases, and 9 bases lay outside the gene matches. The CDR3 covers 15 residues. Germline CDR1 reads SGDLS; CDR2 reads YYNGEE. The CDR3 coding sequence is TGTGCCAGCAGTAGAGGAGCGGGAGATGCCTACGAGCAGTACTTC. Translating gives CASSRGAGDAYEQYF.

V gene TRBV29-1 combines with J gene TRBJ1-2; TRBD1 might be the D (6 bases). Per germline, CDR1 SQVTM and CDR2 ANQGSEA. This CDR3 spans 11 amino acids. V dropped 4 bases and J dropped 7 bases, with 10 bases sitting between them. The CDR3 DNA reads TGCAGCGTTGGGGGGGCGCTTGGCTACACCTTC. It translates to CSVGGALGYTF. Full variable domain (remainder filled in from reference TRBV29-1 and TRBJ1-2): SAVISQKPSRDICQRGTSLTIQCQVDSQVTMMFWYRQQPGQSLTLIATANQGSEATYESGFVIDKFPISRPNLTFSTLTVSNMSPEDSSIYLCSVGGALGYTFGSGTRLTVV.

The chain employs TRBV28 and TRBJ2-1, with 7 bases matching TRBD1. This CDR3 region has 16 residues. J gave up 2 bases and V 6 bases, and 10 bases lay outside the gene matches. CDR1 and CDR2 (germline): MDHEN, SYDVKM. Here the CDR3 reads CASRPQTGNTYNEQFF. The CDR3, as DNA: TGTGCCAGCAGGCCCCAGACAGGGAACACCTACAATGAGCAGTTCTTC. The variable domain in full, with the rest retrieved from reference TRBV28 and TRBJ2-1, is DVKVTQSSRYLVKRTGEKVFLECVQDMDHENMFWYRQDPGLGLRLIYFSYDVKMKEKGDIPEGYSVSREKKERFSLILESASTNQTSMYLCASRPQTGNTYNEQFFGPGTRLTVL.

CDR3 DNA: TGTGCCAGCAGACCCCGGGACAGGGGGTTTTCTGGGGCCAACGTCCTGACTTTC. It is translated as CASRPRDRGFSGANVLTF. The V gene is TRBV27, the J gene TRBJ2-6; 11 positions match TRBD1. Germline CDR1 is MNHEY and CDR2 is SMNVEV (reference sequence). The CDR3 extends over 18 amino acids. V was clipped by 6 bases and J by 1 base; unmatched bases: 8.

The rearrangement uses TRBV10-2 and TRBJ2-5; the match to TRBD2 covers 9 bases. This CDR3 region has 13 residues. Germline V gene lookup returns CDR1 WSHSY and CDR2 SAAADI. Trimming cost V 5 bases and J 5 bases; bases outside gene matches: 3. The CDR3 spells CASSPTSGETQYF. CDR3 bases: TGCGCCAGCAGTCCAACTAGCGGGGAGACCCAGTACTTC.

The V and J genes are TRBV2 and TRBJ2-7; 7 nucleotides match TRBD2. The V gene end was trimmed by 11 bases and the J gene end by 6 bases; junction bases not matched to a gene: 13. Germline values: CDR1 SNHLY, CDR2 FYNNEI. The CDR3 contains 13 residues. The CDR3 loop is CAGAGTTRGEQYF. In DNA, the CDR3 is TGTGCCGGAGCCGGGACTACGAGAGGCGAGCAGTACTTC.

This clone has only one observation. CDR3 DNA: TGTGCCAGCAGGCCTCCCACTGGGGCCAACGTCCTGACTTTC. It specifies CASRPPTGANVLTF. The rearrangement links TRBV28 to TRBJ2-6, with no clear D. The germline CDR1 and CDR2 sequences are MDHEN and SYDVKM. The V gene lost 6 bases and the J gene lost 2 bases, with 8 bases spanning the gap. The CDR3 has 14 amino acids. Together with reference TRBV28 and TRBJ2-6, the CDR3 gives the full variable domain: DVKVTQSSRYLVKRTGEKVFLECVQDMDHENMFWYRQDPGLGLRLIYFSYDVKMKEKGDIPEGYSVSREKKERFSLILESASTNQTSMYLCASRPPTGANVLTFGAGSRLTVL.

J is TRBJ2-3 and V is TRBV27, with TRBD2 matching over 10 bases. The length of the CDR3 is 17 residues. Per germline, CDR1 MNHEY and CDR2 SMNVEV (reference sequence). Unmatched junction bases numbered 14, after V lost 2 bases and J lost 9 bases. CDR3 DNA sequence: TGTGCCAGCAGTTTAGGGTGGGTAGCGGGAGGTCAGCCAACGCAGTATTTT. This gives the protein CASSLGWVAGGQPTQYF.

The chain links TRBV7-3 to TRBJ2-2; D remains unclear. The V gene's germline CDR1 is SGHTA and CDR2 FQGTGA. Trimming left V 5 bases short and J 7 bases short, with 8 bases between. The CDR3 consists of 12 residues. In nucleotides, the CDR3 is TGTGCCAGCAGCCCCACGGGCGGGGAGCTGTTTTTT. Its protein is CASSPTGGELFF. Drawing the rest from reference TRBV7-3 and TRBJ2-2, the complete variable domain is GAGVSQTPSNKVTEKGKYVELRCDPISGHTALYWYRQSLGQGPEFLIYFQGTGAADDSGLPNDRFFAVRPEGSVSTLKIQRTERGDSAVYLCASSPTGGELFFGEGSRLTVL.

The table lists this clone with a count of one. The gene calls are TRBV10-2 and TRBJ2-7; D may be TRBD1 or TRBD2 (5 bases each). Germline CDR1 reads WSHSY; CDR2 reads SAAADI. V gave up 5 bases and J gave up 2 bases, with 13 bases separating them. The CDR3 totals 14 residues. This CDR3 is CASSPFGAPYEQYF. The CDR3 nucleotides are TGCGCCAGCAGTCCCTTCGGGGCCCCCTACGAGCAGTACTTC.

The sample holds one count of this clone. CDR3 in DNA: TGTGCCAGCAGCTCAGGCCGGGTTAGCAATCAGCCCCAGCATTTT. Translating gives CASSSGRVSNQPQHF. The J gene is TRBJ1-5, the V gene TRBV7-8, with D unresolved. V shed 4 bases and J shed 0 bases, with 10 bases lying between them. The CDR3 loop spans 15 amino acids. Germline assignment: CDR1 SGHVS and CDR2 FQNEAQ.

This chain uses TRBV23-1 with TRBJ1-1; no definite D call. TRBV23-1 is treated as an ORF (open reading frame) with a function not yet certain. Trimming pared 2 bases from V and 7 bases from J, leaving 11 bases between. This CDR3 comprises 13 residues. CDR3 region: CASSQNDAVEAFF. The CDR3 nucleotides are TGCGCCAGCAGTCAAAATGATGCGGTTGAAGCTTTCTTT.

As to this clone: The sample contains more than one DNA sequence encoding this CDR3. In nucleotides, the CDR3 is TGCGCCAGCAGCTTGTTGCGGGAAACGAACACCGGGGAGCTGTTTTTT. Encoded protein: CASSLLRETNTGELFF. J is TRBJ2-2 and V is TRBV5-1; D might be TRBD2 (6 bases). The CDR3 loop spans 16 amino acids. Germline V gene lookup returns CDR1 SGHRS and CDR2 YFSETQ. V was cut by 1 base and J by 0 bases, with 10 bases left in between.

The V and J genes are TRBV10-3 and TRBJ1-1, with D maybe TRBD1 (5 bases). The CDR3 loop spans 13 amino acids. From germline, CDR1 is ENHRY and CDR2 SYGVKD. The V end was cut by 4 bases, the J end by 6 bases, with 12 bases between. The DNA of the CDR3 is TGTGCCATCAGTGGTTATGGGGCCTCTGAAGCTTTCTTT. This encodes CAISGYGASEAFF.

The chain combines TRBV7-3 with TRBJ2-1; a weak D match, TRBD2 (5 bases). The CDR3 contains 15 residues. Trimming stripped 3 bases from V and 2 bases from J, with 11 bases between. Germline V gene sequence: CDR1 SGHTA, CDR2 FQGTGA. The CDR3 region is CASSFRSGPYNEQFF. CDR3 nucleotide sequence: TGTGCCAGCAGCTTTAGGAGCGGCCCCTACAATGAGCAGTTCTTC.

V and J are TRBV5-4 and TRBJ1-5; TRBD1 is a possible D gene (5 bases). This CDR3 has 16 residues. CDR1 SGHNT and CDR2 YYREEE come from the germline V gene (reference sequence). Trimming shortened V by 2 bases and J by 3 bases, and 15 bases separated the two germline ends. In nucleotides, the CDR3 is TGTGCCAGCAGCTTCGAACCGGGACGGAACAATCAGCCCCAGCATTTT. It specifies CASSFEPGRNNQPQHF. The entire variable domain, with the rest obtained from reference TRBV5-4 and TRBJ1-5, is as follows: ETGVTQSPTHLIKTRGQQVTLRCSSQSGHNTVSWYQQALGQGPQFIFQYYREEENGRGNFPPRFSGLQFPNYSSELNVNALELDDSALYLCASSFEPGRNNQPQHFGDGTRLSIL.